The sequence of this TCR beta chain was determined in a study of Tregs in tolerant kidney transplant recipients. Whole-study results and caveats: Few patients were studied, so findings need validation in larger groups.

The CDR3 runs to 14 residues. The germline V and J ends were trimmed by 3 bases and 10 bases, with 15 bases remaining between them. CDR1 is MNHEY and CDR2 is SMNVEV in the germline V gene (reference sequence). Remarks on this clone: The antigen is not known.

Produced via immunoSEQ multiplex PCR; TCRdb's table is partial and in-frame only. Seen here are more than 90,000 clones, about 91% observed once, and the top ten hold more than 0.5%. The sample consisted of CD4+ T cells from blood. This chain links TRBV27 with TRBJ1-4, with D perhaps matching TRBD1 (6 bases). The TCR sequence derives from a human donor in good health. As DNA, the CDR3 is TGTGCCAGCAGTTTGGGGGCTCCCGAGGGAAAACTGTTTTTT. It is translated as CASSLGAPEGKLFF.